The 6 T cell receptor beta chains listed next were all sequenced from one sample in a study of blood T cell repertoires in COVID-19. Using immunoSEQ multiplex PCR, the repertoire was profiled, and TCRdb retains in-frame clones only, with some absent. Here the sample spans around 210,000 clones, roughly nine tenths being singletons. Sequencing was done on a sample of peripheral blood. Receptors were obtained from a woman aged 70 to 79 with acute or convalescent COVID-19.

The chain has TRBV27 and TRBJ2-1; a possible D gene is TRBD1 (5 bases). The germline gives CDR1 MNHEY, CDR2 SMNVEV (reference sequence). The CDR3 is 13 residues long. V lost 5 bases, J lost 8 bases, and 13 bases lay in between. The CDR3 sequence is CASSRSGLHEQFF. CDR3 coding DNA: TGTGCCAGCAGTAGGTCAGGGCTTCATGAGCAGTTCTTC.

The V call is TRBV18, the J call TRBJ2-6; TRBD1 is a possible D gene (6 bases). Germline V gives CDR1 KGHSH, CDR2 LQKENI. The length of the CDR3 is 15 residues. Trimming stripped 10 bases from V and 1 base from J, with 14 bases between. The CDR3 DNA reads TGTGCCACCGCACAGGGTAGGTCTGGGGCCAACGTCCTGACTTTC. Translation gives CATAQGRSGANVLTF.

The chain employs TRBV7-2 and TRBJ2-7, with TRBD1 identical over 7 bases. CDR1 SGHTA and CDR2 FQGNSA come from the germline V gene. CDR3 size: 16 residues. V trimming: 4 bases; J trimming: 0 bases; junction bases outside the gene matches: 9. The CDR3 DNA is TGTGCCAGCAGCTCCCAGACAGGGCTTGGCTCCTACGAGCAGTACTTC. It specifies CASSSQTGLGSYEQYF.

The CDR3 reads CASSSSRGLRTEAFF. The CDR3 coding sequence is TGCGCCAGCAGCTCGAGCAGGGGGCTGAGGACTGAAGCTTTCTTT. This chain joins TRBV4-1 and TRBJ1-1; TRBD1 agrees at 8 bases. V was clipped by 5 bases and J by 5 bases; unmatched bases: 10. The CDR3 has 15 amino acids. CDR1 and CDR2 from the germline V gene are MGHRA and YSYEKL.

This clone appeared a single time. CDR3 sequence: CASSYRSALAGVANTGELFF. The CDR3 region has the DNA TGTGCCAGTAGTTATAGATCGGCACTAGCGGGAGTGGCGAACACCGGGGAGCTGTTTTTT. The gene calls are TRBV19 and TRBJ2-2, with 11 bases aligning to TRBD2. Looked up from germline, CDR1 is LNHDA and CDR2 is SQIVND (reference sequence). V shed 5 bases and J 0 bases; nucleotides not matched to a gene: 14. The CDR3 contains 20 residues. Based on the CDR3 plus reference TRBV19 and TRBJ2-2, the full variable domain is DGGITQSPKYLFRKEGQNVTLSCEQNLNHDAMYWYRQDPGQGLRLIYYSQIVNDFQKGDIAEGYSVSREKKESFPLTVTSAQKNPTAFYLCASSYRSALAGVANTGELFFGEGSRLTVL.

This chain uses TRBV7-9 with TRBJ1-1; the match to TRBD1 covers 7 bases. The CDR3 is 15 amino acids. V lost 3 bases and J lost 5; bases outside the gene matches: 9. Germline CDR1 and CDR2: SEHNR and FQNEAQ (reference sequence). The CDR3 here is CASSFPRRGPTEAFF. CDR3 DNA sequence: TGTGCCAGCAGCTTCCCGAGAAGGGGGCCGACTGAAGCTTTCTTT.